These 9 T cell receptor beta chains were all obtained from the same sample, sequenced in a study of blood T cell repertoires in COVID-19. Generated by immunoSEQ multiplex PCR, the TCRdb table keeps only in-frame clones and is missing some. This table has a few hundred thousand clones, approximately 86% appearing once. The specimen was peripheral blood. All receptors derive from a man between 60 and 75 years old with acute or convalescent COVID-19.

The V gene is TRBV5-1, the J gene TRBJ2-1; TRBD2 aligns across 10 bases. After removal of 0 bases from V and 5 bases from J, the junction contained 5 bases not matched to a gene. Germline values: CDR1 SGHRS, CDR2 YFSETQ. The length of the CDR3 is 16 residues. DNA for the CDR3: TGCGCCAGCAGCTTGGTAGCGGGGGGTCTAAACAATGAGCAGTTCTTC. The encoded protein is CASSLVAGGLNNEQFF.

The chain employs TRBV13 and TRBJ1-1; weak D call: TRBD1 (6 bases). The germline V and J ends were trimmed by 5 bases and 1 base, with 14 bases remaining between them. Germline-derived CDR1 and CDR2 are PRHDT and FYEKMQ (reference sequence). This CDR3 is built from 15 residues. The CDR3 DNA reads TGTGCCAGCAGCCAGGAGGGGGGGCCGAACACTGAAGCTTTCTTT. This encodes CASSQEGGPNTEAFF.

The chain links TRBV20-1 to TRBJ2-3; no clear D. CDR3 size: 11 residues. Per the germline V gene, CDR1 is DFQATT and CDR2 is SNEGSKA (reference sequence). The V end was cut by 3 bases, the J end by 7 bases, with 8 bases between. CDR3 nucleotide sequence: TGCAGTGCTAGTCCTTCTAATACGCAGTATTTT. Residues: CSASPSNTQYF.

This chain uses TRBV23-1 with TRBJ2-3; TRBD1 is a possible D gene (5 bases). Being an ORF, TRBV23-1 has a function that is uncertain. Trimming cost V 0 bases and J 2 bases, with 15 bases left between them. There are 17 residues in the CDR3. CDR3 nucleotides: TGCGCCAGCAGTCAATCTCAGGGCCGAAGACCCACAGATACGCAGTATTTT. Its protein is CASSQSQGRRPTDTQYF.

The V gene is TRBV30, the J gene TRBJ1-6; D not resolved. The V end lost 4 bases, the J end lost 9 bases, and 10 bases lay between the germline ends. The CDR3 length is 12 residues. The germline gives CDR1 GTSNPN, CDR2 SVGIG (reference sequence). CDR3 coding DNA: TGTGCCTGGACCCAAGGAGGTTCACCCCTCCACTTT. This encodes CAWTQGGSPLHF.

The V gene is TRBV6-5, the J gene TRBJ1-4, with D possibly TRBD1 on 6 matching bases. V was clipped by 8 bases and J by 5 bases, with 15 bases between them. Germline loops: CDR1 MNHEY, CDR2 SVGAGI. This CDR3 contains 14 residues. CDR3 protein: CASGRAGVNEKLFF. For the CDR3, the DNA is TGTGCCAGCGGTAGGGCAGGGGTAAATGAAAAACTGTTTTTT.

The chain joins TRBV5-1 to TRBJ2-3, with TRBD1 matching over 10 bases. The CDR3 length is 18 residues. V was pared by 4 bases and J by 2 bases, with 13 bases of the junction left unmatched. The V gene's germline CDR1 is SGHRS and CDR2 YFSETQ. The CDR3 loop reads CASSTVRTGGVTTDTQYF. CDR3 nucleotide sequence: TGCGCCAGCAGCACAGTCCGGACAGGGGGAGTGACCACAGATACGCAGTATTTT.

The V call is TRBV7-6, the J call TRBJ1-2; TRBD1 aligns across 8 bases. V lost 1 base and J lost 8; bases outside the gene matches: 9. This CDR3 contains 15 residues. CDR1 and CDR2 (germline): SGHVS, FNYEAQ. CDR3 sequence reads: CASSLDYGQGDGYTF. CDR3 nucleotide sequence: TGTGCCAGCAGCTTAGACTATGGACAGGGAGACGGCTACACCTTC.

The rearrangement joins TRBV11-1 to TRBJ2-1, with 9 bases matching TRBD2. CDR1 and CDR2 from the germline V gene are SGHAT and FQDESV (reference sequence). CDR3 size: 15 residues. Losses at the gene ends were 5 bases for V and 4 bases for J; bases not matched to a gene: 6. The CDR3 spells CASSPIAGVYNEQFF. In nucleotides, the CDR3 is TGTGCCAGCAGCCCTATAGCGGGGGTGTACAATGAGCAGTTCTTC. Complete variable domain (other parts from reference TRBV11-1 and TRBJ2-1): EAEVAQSPRYKITEKSQAVAFWCDPISGHATLYWYRQILGQGPELLVQFQDESVVDDSQLPKDRFSAERLKGVDSTLKIQPAELGDSAMYLCASSPIAGVYNEQFFGPGTRLTVL.